Presented here are 21 T cell receptor beta chains from one specimen sequenced in a study of glioma-infiltrating T cells after dendritic cell vaccination. Indicated time point: after dendritic cell vaccination, including at tumor progression/relapse. Generated by immunoSEQ multiplex PCR, the TCRdb table keeps only in-frame clones and is missing some. The table has 100,000 or so clones, 85% to 90% seen once; the top ten hold 2.5% to 3.5%. Sequencing was performed on blood, taken after dendritic cell vaccination. The receptors come from a human donor with glioblastoma.

The V call is TRBV7-2, the J call TRBJ1-1; TRBD1 matches 10 bases. The junction had 4 bases not matched to a gene; V was cut back by 5 bases and J by 4 bases. This CDR3 comprises 14 residues. Germline V CDR1 and CDR2: SGHTA, FQGNSA. The CDR3 here is CASSPRQGATEAFF. The DNA for the CDR3 is TGTGCCAGCAGCCCTCGACAGGGGGCCACTGAAGCTTTCTTT. Based on the CDR3 plus reference TRBV7-2 and TRBJ1-1, the full variable domain is GAGVSQSPSNKVTEKGKDVELRCDPISGHTALYWYRQSLGQGLEFLIYFQGNSAPDKSGLPSDRFSAERTGGSVSTLTIQRTQQEDSAVYLCASSPRQGATEAFFGQGTRLTVV.

This chain links TRBV14 with TRBJ2-3; TRBD1 agrees at 7 bases. This CDR3 is 13 amino acids long. CDR1 and CDR2 from the germline V gene are SGHDN and FVKESK. J gave up 11 bases and V 4 bases, and 9 bases lay outside the gene matches. The CDR3 bases are TGTGCCAGCAGCCCAAATCAACAGGGGAGGCAGTATTTT. Translated: CASSPNQQGRQYF.

V is TRBV11-3 and J is TRBJ1-4; a weak D match, TRBD1 (5 bases). V lost 1 base and J lost 6, with 9 bases in between. CDR1 is SGHNT and CDR2 is YENEEA in the germline V gene. The CDR3 spans 14 residues. DNA of the CDR3: TGTGCCAGCAGCTTAGCGGACACCCATGAAAAACTGTTTTTT. This gives the protein CASSLADTHEKLFF.

This clone was seen only a few times. V usage is TRBV19 and J usage is TRBJ2-1; D perhaps matches TRBD1 (6 bases). This CDR3 contains 15 residues. Germline V gene lookup returns CDR1 LNHDA and CDR2 SQIVND (reference sequence). The V gene lost 3 bases and the J gene lost 4 bases, with 13 bases spanning the gap. The CDR3 protein is CASSITGHTYNEQFF. The DNA for the CDR3 is TGTGCCAGTAGTATTACGGGACATACTTACAATGAGCAGTTCTTC.

The chain uses TRBV19 and TRBJ2-2, with D tentatively TRBD1 (5 bases). The CDR3 contains 13 residues. Trimming cost V 7 bases and J 7 bases, with 13 bases left between them. Germline CDR1 and CDR2: LNHDA and SQIVND (reference sequence). The CDR3 DNA is TGTGCCAGTACTACCCAGGGTAACGGGGAGCTGTTTTTT. It codes for CASTTQGNGELFF.

This chain connects TRBV6-1 to TRBJ1-2; 9 bases fit TRBD1. CDR1 is MNHNS and CDR2 is SASEGT in the germline V gene. There are 15 residues in the CDR3. Trimming took 6 bases from V and 6 from J; bases not matched to a gene: 11. CDR3 sequence: CASRRRRTGEDGYTF. The CDR3 DNA follows: TGTGCCAGCAGGCGGCGACGGACAGGGGAGGATGGCTACACCTTC.

This clone was recorded only once. The rearrangement joins TRBV6-6 to TRBJ2-3; 9 bases fit TRBD2. Looked up from germline, CDR1 is MNHNY and CDR2 is SVGAGI (reference sequence). V lost 7 bases to trimming and J lost 4 bases; unmatched junction nucleotides: 6. The CDR3 is made up of 14 amino acids. CDR3 bases: TGTGCCAGCAAAAAGGGCGGGGGGGCAGATACGCAGTATTTT. Translation gives CASKKGGGADTQYF.

V gene TRBV4-2 combines with J gene TRBJ2-1, with 11 positions matching TRBD2. The CDR3 is 16 amino acids. Per the germline V gene, CDR1 is LGHNA and CDR2 is YNFKEQ. V gave up 1 base and J gave up 3 bases; unmatched junction bases: 2. For the CDR3, the DNA is TGTGCCAGCAGCCAAGCAGGGACTAGCGGCTACAATGAGCAGTTCTTC. Amino acids: CASSQAGTSGYNEQFF.

The chain links TRBV5-1 to TRBJ2-1; 7 bases line up with TRBD1. The CDR3 loop spans 14 amino acids. V shed 0 bases and J 4 bases; nucleotides not matched to a gene: 1. The V gene's germline CDR1 is SGHRS and CDR2 YFSETQ. CDR3 nucleotide sequence: TGCGCCAGCAGCTTGGGGGACAGATACAATGAGCAGTTCTTC. The encoded protein is CASSLGDRYNEQFF.

The chain combines TRBV11-3 with TRBJ2-5; 9 nucleotides match TRBD1. Near its end, the DNA agrees better with TRBJ2-7, so the J call may be wrong. This CDR3 comprises 15 residues. Germline CDR1 SGHNT, CDR2 YENEEA. In DNA, the CDR3 is TGTGCCAGCAGCTTAAGGGGGACAGGGTACTACGAGCAGTACTTC. This sequence encodes CASSLRGTGYYEQYF.

This chain connects TRBV4-1 to TRBJ1-1; D unclear. The V gene's germline CDR1 is MGHRA and CDR2 YSYEKL. Trimming removed 5 bases at V and 0 bases at J, with 7 bases between. The CDR3 spans 13 residues. The CDR3 nucleotides read TGCGCCAGCAGCAGCTTGGTGAACACTGAAGCTTTCTTT. Protein product: CASSSLVNTEAFF.

The CDR3 DNA is TGTGCCAGCAGCTTGGAGGGACTAGCGATCGGTGAGCAGTTCTTC. Amino acid sequence: CASSLEGLAIGEQFF. V and J are TRBV5-8 and TRBJ2-1; 10 bases match TRBD2. The CDR3 totals 15 residues. V was clipped by 0 bases and J by 9 bases; unmatched bases: 6. Germline CDR1 and CDR2: SGHTS and YDEGEE.

The chain combines TRBV5-1 with TRBJ2-2; 8 positions match TRBD2. Germline lookup yields CDR1 SGHRS and CDR2 YFSETQ. This CDR3 contains 16 residues. V shed 5 bases, J shed 2 bases, and the junction held 8 bases outside the gene matches. CDR3 residues: CASRPTSGRNTGELFF. Here the CDR3 DNA reads TGCGCCAGCAGGCCCACTAGCGGAAGAAACACCGGGGAGCTGTTTTTT.

The CDR3 DNA reads as TGTGCCAGCATCCCGACCGCTAGCGGGAGTGGCGATGAGCAGTTCTTC. This encodes CASIPTASGSGDEQFF. This chain connects TRBV7-9 to TRBJ2-1, with 10 positions matching TRBD2. Germline V lookup: CDR1 SEHNR, CDR2 FQNEAQ (reference sequence). With 7 bases clipped from V and 8 bases from J, the junction kept 14 bases outside the gene matches. The CDR3 loop spans 16 amino acids. Based on the CDR3 plus reference TRBV7-9 and TRBJ2-1, the full variable domain is DTGVSQNPRHKITKRGQNVTFRCDPISEHNRLYWYRQTLGQGPEFLTYFQNEAQLEKSRLLSDRFSAERPKGSFSTLEIQRTEQGDSAMYLCASIPTASGSGDEQFFGPGTRLTVL.

This clone was detected a few times. J is TRBJ2-7 and V is TRBV19; possibly TRBD2 for D (5 bases). With 1 base removed from V and 7 bases from J, the gap between germline ends came to 14 bases. The CDR3 consists of 14 residues. Germline V gene data show CDR1 as LNHDA and CDR2 as SQIVND (reference sequence). The DNA of the CDR3 is TGTGCCAGTAGTATAGGGCAGGTACGCGGGGAGCAGTACTTC. This encodes CASSIGQVRGEQYF.

This clone was seen once. This chain uses TRBV2 with TRBJ1-2; D call uncertain. Germline V lookup: CDR1 SNHLY, CDR2 FYNNEI. The germline V and J ends were trimmed by 3 bases and 2 bases, with 10 bases remaining between them. This CDR3 has 14 residues. The CDR3: CASSDPTSNYGYTF. The CDR3 DNA reads as TGTGCCAGCAGTGACCCGACATCCAACTATGGCTACACCTTC. The whole variable domain, remainder taken from reference TRBV2 and TRBJ1-2, is EPEVTQTPSHQVTQMGQEVILRCVPISNHLYFYWYRQILGQKVEFLVSFYNNEISEKSEIFDDQFSVERPDGSNFTLKIRSTKLEDSAMYFCASSDPTSNYGYTFGSGTRLTVV.

The genes are TRBV5-1 and TRBJ2-7; 7 positions agree with TRBD2. CDR3 size: 14 residues. Germline V gene data show CDR1 as SGHRS and CDR2 as YFSETQ. Trimming removed 0 bases from V and 7 bases from J; junction bases left unmatched: 7. The CDR3 loop is CASSLETGGGEQYF. CDR3 nucleotides: TGCGCCAGCAGCTTGGAGACGGGAGGTGGGGAGCAGTACTTC. Drawing the rest from reference TRBV5-1 and TRBJ2-7, the complete variable domain is KAGVTQTPRYLIKTRGQQVTLSCSPISGHRSVSWYQQTPGQGLQFLFEYFSETQRNKGNFPGRFSGRQFSNSRSEMNVSTLELGDSALYLCASSLETGGGEQYFGPGTRLTVT.

V and J are TRBV7-8 and TRBJ1-2; TRBD1 matches at 10 bases. J lost 4 bases, V lost 4 bases, and 6 bases had no gene match. The CDR3 runs 15 residues. Per the germline V gene, CDR1 is SGHVS and CDR2 is FQNEAQ. CDR3 residues: CASSSTRTGGYGYTF. The DNA for the CDR3 is TGTGCCAGCAGCTCCACTAGGACAGGGGGCTATGGCTACACCTTC.

This sequence joins TRBV6-1 and TRBJ2-5; TRBD1 is a possible D gene (6 bases). The J call could be wrong; TRBJ2-7 is a better fit for the DNA end. The CDR3 has 15 amino acids. Germline V gene data show CDR1 as MNHNS and CDR2 as SASEGT. The CDR3 sequence: CASSESTGFSYEQYF. CDR3 nucleotide sequence: TGTGCCAGCAGTGAATCAACAGGGTTCTCCTACGAGCAGTACTTC.

The chain combines TRBV2 with TRBJ2-5, with 9 nucleotides matching TRBD1. CDR1 and CDR2 (germline): SNHLY, FYNNEI. This CDR3 spans 15 amino acids. After removal of 3 bases from V and 2 bases from J, the junction contained 4 bases not matched to a gene. The CDR3 nucleotides read TGTGCCAGCAGTGAGGGACAGGGAGGTCAAGAGACCCAGTACTTC. As protein: CASSEGQGGQETQYF. The full variable domain, with the rest looked up from reference TRBV2 and TRBJ2-5, is EPEVTQTPSHQVTQMGQEVILRCVPISNHLYFYWYRQILGQKVEFLVSFYNNEISEKSEIFDDQFSVERPDGSNFTLKIRSTKLEDSAMYFCASSEGQGGQETQYFGPGTRLLVL.

The chain has TRBV2 and TRBJ2-3; D might be TRBD2 (5 bases). V lost 5 bases, J lost 2 bases, and 8 bases lay in between. The CDR3 is 13 residues long. CDR1 and CDR2 from the germline V gene are SNHLY and FYNNEI. The CDR3, as DNA: TGTGCCAGCAGTATAGCGAACACAGATACGCAGTATTTT. This codes for CASSIANTDTQYF.